This T cell receptor (beta chain) was observed in a study of T cell repertoires in cytomegalovirus infection. Study conclusions and caveats: Individuals carrying CMV plus the relevant HLA were identified by cumulative frequency of public TCR beta families.

This clonotype was detected only a few times. Its antigen is unidentified. TCRdb independently ran MiXCR on the reads; one entry per CDR3 protein. The sample has around 530,000 distinct CDR3 sequences; about 30% are singletons. This CDR3 has 15 residues. CDR1 and CDR2 (germline): MDHEN, SYDVKM. V shed 5 bases and J 4 bases; nucleotides not matched to a gene: 10. The chain links TRBV28 to TRBJ2-7, with TRBD2 matching over 8 bases. The specimen sequenced was PBMCs. The TCR sequence derives from a human donor in good health (CMV status not recorded). Some clones in this sample may be carry-over from other donors' samples. The CDR3 loop reads CASSTLSGGIYEQYF. CDR3 nucleotide sequence: TGTGCCAGCAGTACCCTATCGGGAGGGATTTACGAGCAGTACTTC.